Below are 22 T cell receptor beta chains sequenced from a single sample in a study of T cells expressing NK-cell markers. Each CDR3 protein gets one entry in TCRdb, which reprocessed the 5' RACE reads and gives no DNA. Its clone listing holds over 150,000 distinct CDR3 sequences. Sequencing was carried out using blood T cells: a sorted CD56 or NKG2C T cell subset, CD4+ or CD8+ T cells, or bulk PBMC T cells (not recorded which). Receptor source: a woman between 45 and 65 years old in good health.

The chain joins TRBV4-1 to TRBJ2-5; TCRdb's D gene call, TRBD1, goes unchecked for lack of DNA. This CDR3 region has 18 residues. Germline V CDR1 and CDR2: MGHRA, YSYEKL. CDR3 amino acids: CASSRSASGQGELGTQYF.

This chain links TRBV7-9 with TRBJ2-1. This CDR3 comprises 12 residues. The V gene's germline CDR1 is SEHNR and CDR2 FQNEAQ (reference sequence). The CDR3 here is CASSSTEHEQFF. Full variable domain (outside the CDR3, taken from reference TRBV7-9 and TRBJ2-1): DTGVSQNPRHKITKRGQNVTFRCDPISEHNRLYWYRQTLGQGPEFLTYFQNEAQLEKSRLLSDRFSAERPKGSFSTLEIQRTEQGDSAMYLCASSSTEHEQFFGPGTRLTVL.

V is TRBV25-1 and J is TRBJ1-1. CDR1 MGHDK and CDR2 SYGVNS come from the germline V gene. The CDR3 is 12 amino acids. CDR3 sequence: CASTTEETEAFF.

CDR3 sequence: CASSQRATGAFF. V usage is TRBV5-6 and J usage is TRBJ1-1; TCRdb picks TRBD1, but there is no DNA to check that call. Germline V gene data show CDR1 as SGHDT and CDR2 as YYEEEE. The CDR3 spans 12 residues. Supplemented by reference TRBV5-6 and TRBJ1-1, the full variable domain reads DAGVTQSPTHLIKTRGQQVTLRCSPKSGHDTVSWYQQALGQGPQFIFQYYEEEERQRGNFPDRFSGHQFPNYSSELNVNALLLGDSALYLCASSQRATGAFFGQGTRLTVV.

This sequence joins TRBV7-2 and TRBJ2-1; there is no DNA to check the TCRdb D call of TRBD2. This CDR3 region has 15 residues. CDR1 is SGHTA, CDR2 FQGNSA, per germline. The CDR3 region is CASSLGPGLNNEQFF.

The chain carries TRBV20-1 and TRBJ2-5; the D call of TRBD1 rests on TCRdb alone, since no DNA is present to check it. Germline V gene lookup returns CDR1 DFQATT and CDR2 SNEGSKA (reference sequence). The CDR3 is made up of 13 amino acids. CDR3 region: CSARYRGQKTQYF.

The chain recombines TRBV29-1 with TRBJ2-5; the D call from TCRdb, TRBD1, cannot be confirmed without DNA. Germline V gene lookup returns CDR1 SQVTM and CDR2 ANQGSEA. The CDR3 has 15 amino acids. CDR3 sequence reads: CSVEVWDTAQETQYF.

This rearrangement joins TRBV6-2 or TRBV6-3 to TRBJ2-1. The CDR3 has 12 residues. The V gene's germline CDR1 is MNHEY and CDR2 SVGEGT. The CDR3 is CACSGLTNEQFF.

The chain combines TRBV25-1 with TRBJ2-1; checking the TCRdb D call of TRBD1 is not possible without DNA. Germline CDR1 MGHDK, CDR2 SYGVNS. The CDR3 sequence is 16 residues long. CDR3 residues: CASSESPASGRFEEFF.

The genes are TRBV4-1 and TRBJ2-5; as DNA is missing, the TRBD1 call by TCRdb cannot be tested. Germline CDR1 reads MGHRA; CDR2 reads YSYEKL. CDR3 length: 15 residues. CDR3 sequence: CASSQGGAVQETQYF.

This chain joins TRBV27 and TRBJ1-1; TCRdb picks TRBD1, but there is no DNA to check that call. Per the germline V gene, CDR1 is MNHEY and CDR2 is SMNVEV (reference sequence). The CDR3 is made up of 14 amino acids. The CDR3 is CASRITGGNTEAFF.

J is TRBJ2-3 and V is TRBV12-3 or TRBV12-4. CDR3 size: 16 residues. The CDR3 spells CASSVALASSTDTQYF.

The chain uses TRBV5-1 and TRBJ1-2; TCRdb's D call, TRBD1, is unchecked because there is no DNA. Germline V CDR1 and CDR2: SGHRS, YFSETQ. The CDR3 is made up of 14 amino acids. The CDR3: CASSSTGGWDGYTF.

This CDR3 reads CASSLSVPGAGYTF. The chain combines TRBV12-3 or TRBV12-4 with TRBJ1-2; the D gene TCRdb calls, TRBD1, cannot be checked with no DNA. This CDR3 has 14 residues.

The chain carries TRBV7-3 and TRBJ2-7; TCRdb indicates TRBD2, and absent DNA this call remains unverified. CDR3 length: 14 residues. Germline assignment: CDR1 SGHTA and CDR2 FQGTGA. CDR3 residues: CASSIAGGPVEQYF.

The chain employs TRBV21-1 and TRBJ2-7; TCRdb's D gene call, TRBD1, goes unchecked for lack of DNA. TRBV21-1 is a pseudogene segment. The CDR3 consists of 16 residues. The CDR3 spells CASSKDFGHSSYEQYF.

V and J are TRBV5-5 and TRBJ2-1. Germline V gene data show CDR1 as SGHKS and CDR2 as YYEKEE (reference sequence). The CDR3 has 15 amino acids. This CDR3 is CASSLGLKLVNEQFF.

This rearrangement joins TRBV7-9 to TRBJ2-3; the TCRdb D gene call, TRBD2, has no DNA to confirm it. This CDR3 is built from 19 residues. The V gene's germline CDR1 is SEHNR and CDR2 FQNEAQ (reference sequence). The CDR3: CASSSTPGLAGSGADTQYF.

The gene calls are TRBV2 and TRBJ2-3; the TCRdb call, TRBD1, lacks DNA for checking. This CDR3 has 15 residues. The germline V gene has CDR1 SNHLY and CDR2 FYNNEI. The CDR3 sequence: CASSAPGQTTDTQYF.

This chain uses TRBV4-1 with TRBJ1-1. The V gene's germline CDR1 is MGHRA and CDR2 YSYEKL. CDR3 length: 14 amino acids. CDR3 residues: CASSQEGMYTEAFF.

The chain couples TRBV6-5 to TRBJ1-2. Germline V CDR1 and CDR2: MNHEY, SVGAGI. There are 14 residues in the CDR3. The CDR3 sequence: CASSYRSATDGYTF.

The J gene is TRBJ1-1, the V gene TRBV7-9; TCRdb's D call of TRBD1 is untestable without DNA. This CDR3 comprises 16 residues. Germline lookup yields CDR1 SEHNR and CDR2 FQNEAQ (reference sequence). The CDR3 reads CASSPRQGMKLVEAFF.